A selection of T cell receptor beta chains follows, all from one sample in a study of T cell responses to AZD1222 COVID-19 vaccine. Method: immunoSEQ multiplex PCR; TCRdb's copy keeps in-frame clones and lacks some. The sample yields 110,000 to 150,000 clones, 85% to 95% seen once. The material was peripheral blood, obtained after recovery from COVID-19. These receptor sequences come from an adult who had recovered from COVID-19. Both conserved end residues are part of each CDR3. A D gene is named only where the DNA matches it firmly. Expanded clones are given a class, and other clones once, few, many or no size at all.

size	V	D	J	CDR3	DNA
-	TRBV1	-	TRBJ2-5	CTSRKCWLAGPSPDQETQYF	TGCACCAGCAGAAAATGTTGGCTAGCGGGACCGTCGCCGGACCAAGAGACCCAGTACTTC
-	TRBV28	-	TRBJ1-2	CASSPSTGYYGYTF	TGTGCCAGCAGTCCATCGACCGGCTACTATGGCTACACCTTC
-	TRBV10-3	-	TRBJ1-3	CATGRSSGNTIYF	TGTGCCACTGGACGTAGCTCTGGAAACACCATATATTTT
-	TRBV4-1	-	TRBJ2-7	CASSQVRAGLSYEQYF	TGCGCCAGCAGCCAAGTTCGAGCGGGTCTCTCCTACGAGCAGTACTTC
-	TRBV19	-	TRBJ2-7	CASAQDNARDEQYF	TGTGCCAGTGCCCAGGACAACGCCCGCGACGAGCAGTACTTC
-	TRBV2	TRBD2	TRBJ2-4	CASSNRGGLAGPGVKNIQYF	TGTGCCAGCAGCAATAGGGGGGGACTAGCGGGACCTGGGGTCAAAAACATTCAGTACTTC
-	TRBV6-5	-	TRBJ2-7	CASSYLRLADVGEQYF	TGTGCCAGCAGTTACCTGCGACTGGCGGACGTTGGCGAGCAGTACTTC
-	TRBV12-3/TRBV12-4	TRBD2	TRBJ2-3	CASSWTRPTQYF	TGTGCCAGCAGTTGGACTAGACCCACGCAGTATTTT
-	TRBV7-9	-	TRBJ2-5	CASSLEGASVPRGETQYF	TGTGCCAGCAGCTTAGAAGGGGCTAGCGTTCCGAGGGGGGAGACCCAGTACTTC
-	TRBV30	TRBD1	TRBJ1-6	CAWSGRTGPNSPLHF	TGTGCCTGGAGTGGAAGGACAGGGCCTAATTCACCCCTCCACTTT
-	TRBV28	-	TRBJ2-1	CASSPLGSYNEQFF	TGTGCCAGCAGTCCCCTGGGCTCCTACAATGAGCAGTTCTTC
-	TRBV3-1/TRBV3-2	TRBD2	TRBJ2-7	CASSQDGIGLAGRWSYEQYF	TGTGCCAGCAGCCAAGATGGAATCGGACTAGCGGGAAGATGGTCCTACGAGCAGTACTTC
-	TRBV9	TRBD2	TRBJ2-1	CASSVVGLANNEQFF	TGTGCCAGCAGCGTCGTAGGACTAGCCAACAATGAGCAGTTCTTC
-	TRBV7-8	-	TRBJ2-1	CASSALWAGVGNEQFF	TGTGCCAGCAGCGCATTATGGGCCGGGGTCGGCAATGAGCAGTTCTTC
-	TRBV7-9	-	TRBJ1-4	CASSFWTANEKLFF	TGTGCCAGCAGCTTTTGGACGGCTAATGAAAAACTGTTTTTT
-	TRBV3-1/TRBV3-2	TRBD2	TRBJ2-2	CASSFRLGLAGGRTNTGELFF	TGTGCCAGCAGTTTCCGTTTGGGACTAGCGGGAGGGAGAACGAACACCGGGGAGCTGTTTTTT
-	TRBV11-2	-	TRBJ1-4	CASSPTENEKLFF	TGTGCCAGCAGCCCCACTGAGAATGAAAAACTGTTTTTT
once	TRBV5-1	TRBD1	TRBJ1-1	CASSVGTGPTEAFF	TGCGCCAGCAGCGTAGGGACAGGGCCCACTGAAGCTTTCTTT
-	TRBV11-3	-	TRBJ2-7	CASSPVGRGYEQYF	TGTGCCAGCAGCCCGGTCGGGCGGGGCTACGAGCAGTACTTC
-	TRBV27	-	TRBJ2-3	CASSPTGSHTDTQYF	TGTGCCAGCAGCCCGACAGGCTCCCACACAGATACACAGTATTTT
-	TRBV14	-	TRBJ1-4	CASSYRGGAREKLFF	TGTGCCAGCAGCTATAGGGGGGGGGCCCGTGAAAAACTGTTTTTT
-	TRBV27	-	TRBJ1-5	CASSFQAFGNQPQHF	TGTGCCAGCAGCTTCCAAGCGTTTGGCAATCAGCCCCAGCATTTT
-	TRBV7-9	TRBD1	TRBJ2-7	CASSLASGTGIYEQYF	TGTGCCAGCAGCCTAGCTTCCGGGACAGGGATATACGAGCAGTACTTC
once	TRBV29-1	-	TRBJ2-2	CSAIVRGAGELFF	TGCAGCGCGATCGTCAGGGGTGCCGGGGAGCTGTTTTTT
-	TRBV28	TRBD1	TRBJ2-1	CASRGTGSDNEQFF	TGTGCCAGCAGAGGGACAGGGTCAGACAATGAGCAGTTCTTC
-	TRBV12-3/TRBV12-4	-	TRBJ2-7	CASSAADTAEQYF	TGTGCCAGCAGCGCCGCGGACACCGCAGAGCAGTACTTC
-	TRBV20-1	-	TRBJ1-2	CSAREGFGYTF	TGCAGTGCTAGAGAGGGCTTTGGCTACACCTTC
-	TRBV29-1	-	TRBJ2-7	CSVEGLGYEQYF	TGCAGCGTTGAGGGTCTCGGCTACGAGCAGTACTTC
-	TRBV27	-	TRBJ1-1	CASSLSWGSEAFF	TGTGCCAGCAGTTTATCGTGGGGCTCTGAAGCTTTCTTT
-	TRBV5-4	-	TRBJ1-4	CASSLAGGGNEKLFF	TGTGCCAGCAGCTTGGCTGGGGGCGGTAATGAAAAACTGTTTTTT
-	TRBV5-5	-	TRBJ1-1	CASSFATPSNTEAFF	TGTGCCAGCAGCTTTGCCACCCCCAGCAACACTGAAGCTTTCTTT
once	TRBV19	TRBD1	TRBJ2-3	CASMDRVTGTADTQYF	TGTGCCAGTATGGACAGGGTAACGGGGACAGCGGATACGCAGTATTTT
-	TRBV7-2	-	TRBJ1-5	CASSLGAGARQPQHF	TGTGCCAGCAGCTTAGGGGCAGGGGCGCGACAGCCCCAGCATTTT